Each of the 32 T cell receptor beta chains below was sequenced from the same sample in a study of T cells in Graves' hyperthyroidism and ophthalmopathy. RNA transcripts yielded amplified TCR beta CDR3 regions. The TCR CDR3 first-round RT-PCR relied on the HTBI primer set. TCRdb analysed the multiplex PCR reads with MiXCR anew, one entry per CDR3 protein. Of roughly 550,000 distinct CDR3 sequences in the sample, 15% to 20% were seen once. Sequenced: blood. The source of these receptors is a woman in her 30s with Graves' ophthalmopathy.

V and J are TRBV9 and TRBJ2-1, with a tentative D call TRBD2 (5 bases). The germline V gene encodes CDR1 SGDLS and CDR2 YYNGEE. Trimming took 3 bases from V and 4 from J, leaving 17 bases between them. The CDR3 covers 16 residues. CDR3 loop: CASSGKTSMVYNEQFF. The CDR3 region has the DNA TGTGCCAGCAGCGGTAAAACTAGTATGGTGTACAATGAGCAGTTCTTC.

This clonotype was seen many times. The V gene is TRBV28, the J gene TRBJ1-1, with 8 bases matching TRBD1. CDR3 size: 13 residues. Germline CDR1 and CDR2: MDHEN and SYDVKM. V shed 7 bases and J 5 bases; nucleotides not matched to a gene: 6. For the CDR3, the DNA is TGTGCCAGCACTCAGGGGGCGAGGACTGAAGCTTTCTTT. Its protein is CASTQGARTEAFF.

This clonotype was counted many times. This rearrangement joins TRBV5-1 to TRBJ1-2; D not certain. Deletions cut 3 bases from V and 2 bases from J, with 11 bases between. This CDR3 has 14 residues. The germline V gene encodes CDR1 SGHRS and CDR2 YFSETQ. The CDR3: CASSSDNTNYGYTF. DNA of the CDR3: TGCGCCAGCAGCTCCGACAACACCAACTATGGCTACACCTTC.

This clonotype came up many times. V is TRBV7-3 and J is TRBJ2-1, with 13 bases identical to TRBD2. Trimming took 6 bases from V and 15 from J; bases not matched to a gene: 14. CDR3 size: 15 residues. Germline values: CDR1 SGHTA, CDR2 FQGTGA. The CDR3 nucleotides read TGTGCCAGCAGTCCCGTAGGGACTAGCGGGACATACGGGTTCTTC. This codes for CASSPVGTSGTYGFF.

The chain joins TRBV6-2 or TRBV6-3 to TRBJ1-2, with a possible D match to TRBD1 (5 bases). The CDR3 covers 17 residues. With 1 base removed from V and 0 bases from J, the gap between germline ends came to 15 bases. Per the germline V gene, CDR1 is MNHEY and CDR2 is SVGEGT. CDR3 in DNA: TGTGCCAGCAGTTACTTGTTGTTGGGGGGAACTAACTATGGCTACACCTTC. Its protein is CASSYLLLGGTNYGYTF.

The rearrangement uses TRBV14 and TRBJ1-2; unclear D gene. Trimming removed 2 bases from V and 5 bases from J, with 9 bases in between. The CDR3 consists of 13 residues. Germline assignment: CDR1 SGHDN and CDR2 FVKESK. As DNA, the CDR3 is TGTGCCAGCAGCCAATTCAGGTCTTATGGCTACACCTTC. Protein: CASSQFRSYGYTF.

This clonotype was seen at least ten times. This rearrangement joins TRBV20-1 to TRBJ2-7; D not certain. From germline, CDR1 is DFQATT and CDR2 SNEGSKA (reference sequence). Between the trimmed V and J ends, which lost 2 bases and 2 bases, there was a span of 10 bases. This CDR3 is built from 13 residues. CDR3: CSARWLDTYEQYF. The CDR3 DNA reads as TGCAGTGCTAGATGGCTGGATACCTACGAGCAGTACTTC.

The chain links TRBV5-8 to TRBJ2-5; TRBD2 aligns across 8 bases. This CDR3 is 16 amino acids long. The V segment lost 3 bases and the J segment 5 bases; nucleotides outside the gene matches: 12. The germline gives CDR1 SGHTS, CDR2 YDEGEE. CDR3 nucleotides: TGTGCCAGCAGCTCTCCCCCCGTAGCGGGAAGGGAGACCCAGTACTTC. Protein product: CASSSPPVAGRETQYF.

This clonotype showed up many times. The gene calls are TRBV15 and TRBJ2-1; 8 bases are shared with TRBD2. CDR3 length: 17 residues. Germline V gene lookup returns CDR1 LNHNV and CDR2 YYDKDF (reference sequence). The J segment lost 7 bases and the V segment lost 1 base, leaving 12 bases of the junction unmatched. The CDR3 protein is CATSRGPSSGPENEQFF. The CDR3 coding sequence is TGTGCCACCAGCAGAGGACCGTCTAGCGGGCCAGAGAATGAGCAGTTCTTC.

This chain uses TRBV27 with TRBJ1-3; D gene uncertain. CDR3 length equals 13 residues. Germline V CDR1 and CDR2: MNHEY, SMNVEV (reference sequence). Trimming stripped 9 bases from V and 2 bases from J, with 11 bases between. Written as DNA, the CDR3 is TGTGCCAGTTGCCAACTGGCTGGAAACACCATATATTTT. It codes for CASCQLAGNTIYF.

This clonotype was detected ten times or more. CDR3 protein: CASSEQQNYGYTF. DNA for the CDR3: TGTGCCAGCAGTGAACAGCAGAACTATGGCTACACCTTC. V gene TRBV6-1 combines with J gene TRBJ1-2, with D unclear. CDR1 is MNHNS, CDR2 SASEGT, per germline. V was cut by 2 bases and J by 2 bases, with 6 bases left in between. This CDR3 is built from 13 residues.

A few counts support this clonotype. The chain's CDR3 is CASSQFNAGTGQETQYF. The CDR3 nucleotides are TGCGCCAGCAGCCAGTTCAACGCCGGGACAGGGCAAGAGACCCAGTACTTC. This chain joins TRBV4-1 and TRBJ2-5; 9 positions match TRBD1. CDR3 size: 17 residues. Germline lookup yields CDR1 MGHRA and CDR2 YSYEKL. J was trimmed by 2 bases and V by 3 bases; bases with no gene match: 10.

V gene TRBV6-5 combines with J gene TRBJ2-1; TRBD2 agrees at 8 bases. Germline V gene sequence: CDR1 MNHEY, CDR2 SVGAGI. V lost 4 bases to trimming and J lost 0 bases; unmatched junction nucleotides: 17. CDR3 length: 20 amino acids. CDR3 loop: CASSSETPGLDRASYNEQFF. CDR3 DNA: TGTGCCAGCAGTTCAGAAACCCCGGGACTAGATAGGGCCTCCTACAATGAGCAGTTCTTC.

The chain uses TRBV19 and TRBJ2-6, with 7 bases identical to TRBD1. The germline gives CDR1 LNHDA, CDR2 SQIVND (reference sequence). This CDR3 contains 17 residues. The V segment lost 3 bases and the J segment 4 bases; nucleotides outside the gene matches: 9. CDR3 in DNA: TGTGCCAGTAGTATGACAGGGCCCTTGGGAGGGGCCAACGTCCTGACTTTC. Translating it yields CASSMTGPLGGANVLTF.

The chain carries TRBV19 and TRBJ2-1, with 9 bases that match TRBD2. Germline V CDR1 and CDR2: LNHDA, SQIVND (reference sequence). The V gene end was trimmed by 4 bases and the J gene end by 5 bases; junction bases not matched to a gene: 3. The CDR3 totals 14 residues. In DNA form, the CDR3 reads TGTGCCAGTAGTACCTCTAGCGGGAACAATGAGCAGTTCTTC. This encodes CASSTSSGNNEQFF.

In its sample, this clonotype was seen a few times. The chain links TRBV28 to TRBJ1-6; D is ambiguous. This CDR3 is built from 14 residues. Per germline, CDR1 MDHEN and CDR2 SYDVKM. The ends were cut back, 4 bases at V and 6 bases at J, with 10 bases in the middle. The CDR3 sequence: CASSSEGFNSPLHF. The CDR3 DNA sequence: TGTGCCAGCAGTTCGGAGGGCTTTAATTCACCCCTCCACTTT.

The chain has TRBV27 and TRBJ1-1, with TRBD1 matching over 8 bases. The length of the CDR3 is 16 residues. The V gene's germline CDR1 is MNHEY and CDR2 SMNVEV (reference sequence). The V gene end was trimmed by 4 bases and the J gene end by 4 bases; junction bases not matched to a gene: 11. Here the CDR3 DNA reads TGTGCCAGCAGTTCCCTCTGGGACAGGTCAGGCACTGAAGCTTTCTTT. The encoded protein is CASSSLWDRSGTEAFF.

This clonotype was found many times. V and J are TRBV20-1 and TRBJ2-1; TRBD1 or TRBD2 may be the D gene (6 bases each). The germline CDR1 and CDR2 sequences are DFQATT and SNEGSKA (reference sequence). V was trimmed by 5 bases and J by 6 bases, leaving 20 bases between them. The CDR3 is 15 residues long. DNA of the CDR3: TGCAGTGCTCCTACAGGGAGCGGGTACCTCAATGAGCAGTTCTTC. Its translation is CSAPTGSGYLNEQFF.

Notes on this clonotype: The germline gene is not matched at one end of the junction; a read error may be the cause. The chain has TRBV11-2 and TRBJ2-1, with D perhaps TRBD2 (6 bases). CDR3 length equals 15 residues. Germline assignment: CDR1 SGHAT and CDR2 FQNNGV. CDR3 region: CASSFLKRAYNEQFF. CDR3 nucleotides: TGTGCCAGCAGCTTTTTGAAGCGGGCCTACAATGAGCAGTTCTTT.

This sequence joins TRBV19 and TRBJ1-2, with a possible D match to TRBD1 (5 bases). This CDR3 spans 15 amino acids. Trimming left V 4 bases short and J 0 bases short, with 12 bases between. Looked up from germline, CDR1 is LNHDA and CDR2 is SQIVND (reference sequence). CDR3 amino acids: CASSKPGRANYGYTF. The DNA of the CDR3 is TGTGCCAGTAGTAAGCCGGGCAGGGCTAACTATGGCTACACCTTC.

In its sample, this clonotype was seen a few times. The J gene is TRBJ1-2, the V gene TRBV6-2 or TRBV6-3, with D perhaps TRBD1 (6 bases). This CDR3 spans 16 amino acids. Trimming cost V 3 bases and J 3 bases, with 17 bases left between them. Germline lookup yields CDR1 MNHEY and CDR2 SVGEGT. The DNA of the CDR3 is TGTGCCAGCAGTTATCTCGCGGGGGCGCGTCACTATGGCTACACCTTC. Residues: CASSYLAGARHYGYTF.

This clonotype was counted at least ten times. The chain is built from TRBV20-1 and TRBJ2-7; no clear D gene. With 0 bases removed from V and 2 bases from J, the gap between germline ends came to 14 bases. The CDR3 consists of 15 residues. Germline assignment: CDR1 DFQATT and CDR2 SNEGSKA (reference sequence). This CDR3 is CSARDYSLQAYEQYF. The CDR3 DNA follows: TGCAGTGCTAGAGATTACTCCCTACAAGCCTACGAGCAGTACTTC.

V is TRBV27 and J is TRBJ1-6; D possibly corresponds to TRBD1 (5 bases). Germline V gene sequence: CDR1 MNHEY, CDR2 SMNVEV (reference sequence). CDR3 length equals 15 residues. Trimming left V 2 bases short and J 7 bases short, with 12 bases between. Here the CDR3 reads CASSLSRQMNSPLHF. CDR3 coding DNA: TGTGCCAGCAGTTTAAGCCGACAGATGAATTCACCCCTCCACTTT.

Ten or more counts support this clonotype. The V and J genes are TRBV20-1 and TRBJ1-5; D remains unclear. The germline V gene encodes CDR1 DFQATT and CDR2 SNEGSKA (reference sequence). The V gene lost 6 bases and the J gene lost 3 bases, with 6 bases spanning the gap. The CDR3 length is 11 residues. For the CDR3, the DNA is TGCAGTGCGCAGTACAATCAGCCCCAGCATTTT. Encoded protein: CSAQYNQPQHF.

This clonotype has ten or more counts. In DNA form, the CDR3 reads TGCAGTGCCCTGAGCGGGGTCACAGATACGCAGTATTTT. This sequence encodes CSALSGVTDTQYF. V usage is TRBV20-1 and J usage is TRBJ2-3; 7 bases are shared with TRBD2. Germline V gene sequence: CDR1 DFQATT, CDR2 SNEGSKA (reference sequence). The trim removed 6 bases at V and 2 bases at J, leaving 5 bases unmatched. The CDR3 loop spans 13 amino acids.

For the CDR3, the DNA is TGTGCCACCAGCAGAGGATACAGGGGCACCGGGGAGCTGTTTTTT. Protein product: CATSRGYRGTGELFF. The chain carries TRBV15 and TRBJ2-2, with TRBD1 identical over 7 bases. With V trimmed by 1 base and J by 4 bases, 3 bases remained unmatched. Germline CDR1 reads LNHNV; CDR2 reads YYDKDF (reference sequence). The CDR3 is 15 residues long. Combining the CDR3 with reference TRBV15 and TRBJ2-2 gives the whole variable domain DAMVIQNPRYQVTQFGKPVTLSCSQTLNHNVMYWYQQKSSQAPKLLFHYYDKDFNNEADTPDNFQSRRPNTSFCFLDIRSPGLGDTAMYLCATSRGYRGTGELFFGEGSRLTVL.

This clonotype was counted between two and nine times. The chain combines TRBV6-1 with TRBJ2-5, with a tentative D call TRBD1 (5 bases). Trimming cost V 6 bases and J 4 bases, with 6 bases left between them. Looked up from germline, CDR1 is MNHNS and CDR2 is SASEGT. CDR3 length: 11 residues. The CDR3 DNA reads TGTGCCAGCAGAGGGGCAGAGACCCAGTACTTC. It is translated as CASRGAETQYF.

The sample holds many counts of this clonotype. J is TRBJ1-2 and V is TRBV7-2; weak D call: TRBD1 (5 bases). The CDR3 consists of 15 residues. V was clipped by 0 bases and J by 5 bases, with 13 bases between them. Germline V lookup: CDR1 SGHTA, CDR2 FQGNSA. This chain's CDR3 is CASSLAAQGGYGYTF. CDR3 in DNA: TGTGCCAGCAGCTTAGCGGCCCAGGGAGGGTATGGCTACACCTTC.

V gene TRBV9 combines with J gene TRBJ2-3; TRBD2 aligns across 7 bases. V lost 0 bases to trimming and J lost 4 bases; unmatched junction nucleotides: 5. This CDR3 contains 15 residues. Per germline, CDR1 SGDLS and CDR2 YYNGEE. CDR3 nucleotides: TGTGCCAGCAGCGTAGGCGGGAGATTCGCAGATACGCAGTATTTT. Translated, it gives CASSVGGRFADTQYF.

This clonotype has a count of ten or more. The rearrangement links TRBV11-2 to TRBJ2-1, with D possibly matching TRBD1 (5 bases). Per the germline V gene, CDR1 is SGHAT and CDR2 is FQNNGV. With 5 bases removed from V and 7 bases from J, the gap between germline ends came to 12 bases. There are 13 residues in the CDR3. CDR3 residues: CASSPSPGNEQFF. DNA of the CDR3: TGTGCCAGCAGCCCTTCTCCAGGGAATGAGCAGTTCTTC.

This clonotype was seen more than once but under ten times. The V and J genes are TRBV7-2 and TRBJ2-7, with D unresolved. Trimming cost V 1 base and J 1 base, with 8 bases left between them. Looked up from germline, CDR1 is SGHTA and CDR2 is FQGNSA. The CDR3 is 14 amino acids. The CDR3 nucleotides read TGTGCCAGCAGCTTAGATTTATATTCCTACGAGCAGTACTTC. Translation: CASSLDLYSYEQYF.

CDR3 nucleotide sequence: TGTGCCAGCAGCCCCTGGACAGGGGGTGTCTACGAGCAGTACTTC. Amino acids: CASSPWTGGVYEQYF. The chain combines TRBV27 with TRBJ2-7; 10 nucleotides match TRBD1. From germline, CDR1 is MNHEY and CDR2 SMNVEV (reference sequence). This CDR3 has 15 amino acids. Trimming cost V 6 bases and J 3 bases; bases outside gene matches: 8.